The 25 T cell receptor beta chains given below trace back to one sample, sequenced in a study of blood T cells in healthy people across ages. The authors ran a second PCR of about 7 to 11 cycles using a sample-barcoded 5' primer and a J-beta primer mix. TCRdb re-analysed the 5' RACE reads in MiXCR, keeping a single row per CDR3 protein. The table lists 750,000 to 1,000,000 distinct CDR3 sequences, about 29% of them singletons. This same sample was also part of a study on T cells of mothers and their children.

Sample: blood. The receptors stem from a woman aged 40-49 years in good health.

CDR3 in DNA: TGTGCCTGGAGAGACAACTGCGAGCAGTACTTC. Its protein is CAWRDNCEQYF. J is TRBJ2-5 and V is TRBV30; D unclear. The DNA end is a closer match to TRBJ2-7, so the J assignment may be wrong. There are 11 residues in the CDR3. Looked up from germline, CDR1 is GTSNPN and CDR2 is SVGIG (reference sequence).

Notes on this clonotype: At one end, the junction sequence differs from germline, possibly due to a read error. The V and J genes are TRBV7-2 and TRBJ1-2, with 7 bases fitting TRBD1. This CDR3 spans 15 amino acids. Germline values: CDR1 SGHTA, CDR2 FQGNSA. Here the CDR3 reads CANSPRQGLGYGYTF. Here the CDR3 DNA reads TGTGCCAACAGCCCAAGACAGGGCCTGGGCTATGGCTACACCTTC.

This clonotype was seen a few times. The rearrangement links TRBV3-1 to TRBJ2-7; D perhaps matches TRBD2 (6 bases). The germline V and J ends were trimmed by 2 bases and 3 bases, with 17 bases remaining between them. CDR3 length equals 16 residues. The V gene's germline CDR1 is LGHDT and CDR2 YNNKEL (reference sequence). The CDR3 region is CASSQSYGTGFYEQYF. CDR3 nucleotide sequence: TGTGCCAGCAGCCAATCCTACGGGACTGGATTCTACGAGCAGTACTTC.

This clonotype was counted at least ten times. As DNA, the CDR3 is TGCAGTGCCGCCCCCGGGACACAAAATGAGCAGTTCTTC. Amino acids: CSAAPGTQNEQFF. V gene TRBV20-1 combines with J gene TRBJ2-1; D perhaps matches TRBD1 (6 bases). The CDR3 covers 13 residues. Trimming removed 6 bases at V and 7 bases at J, with 16 bases between. Germline-derived CDR1 and CDR2 are DFQATT and SNEGSKA (reference sequence).

The chain is built from TRBV7-2 and TRBJ2-4, with D tentatively TRBD2 (6 bases). Judging by the DNA end, TRBJ2-7 fits better; the J call may be wrong. The CDR3 length is 15 residues. Per the germline V gene, CDR1 is SGHTA and CDR2 is FQGNSA. The CDR3 DNA is TGTGCCAGCAGCTTAAGCAATTGGGGGGCCTACGAGCAGTACTTC. Amino acids: CASSLSNWGAYEQYF.

There are a few counts of this clonotype. The chain is built from TRBV7-8 and TRBJ1-1; 8 positions match TRBD1. The J segment lost 1 base and the V segment lost 6 bases, leaving 7 bases of the junction unmatched. The CDR3 has 15 amino acids. Germline assignment: CDR1 SGHVS and CDR2 FQNEAQ. In DNA form, the CDR3 reads TGTGCCAGCAGTTACCGGGACAGGAAGAACACTGAAGCTTTCTTT. As protein: CASSYRDRKNTEAFF. Together with reference TRBV7-8 and TRBJ1-1, the CDR3 gives the full variable domain: GAGVSQSPRYKVAKRGQDVALRCDPISGHVSLFWYQQALGQGPEFLTYFQNEAQLDKSGLPSDRFFAERPEGSVSTLKIQRTQQEDSAVYLCASSYRDRKNTEAFFGQGTRLTVV.

This clonotype was seen many times. The chain carries TRBV28 and TRBJ2-7; TRBD1 might be the D (7 bases). Between the trimmed V and J ends, which lost 10 bases and 1 base, there was a span of 14 bases. CDR3 length equals 13 residues. CDR1 is MDHEN, CDR2 SYDVKM, per germline. In DNA, the CDR3 is TGTGCCACTTCGACAGGGACTTCCTACGAGCAGTACTTC. It specifies CATSTGTSYEQYF.

The genes are TRBV6-5 and TRBJ2-1; TRBD2 matches 9 bases. V trimming: 2 bases; J trimming: 5 bases; junction bases outside the gene matches: 22. Germline CDR1 MNHEY, CDR2 SVGAGI. This CDR3 contains 21 residues. The chain's CDR3 is CASSYVSGARGGNPVDNEQFF. The CDR3 DNA reads as TGTGCCAGCAGTTACGTGAGCGGGGCGCGGGGGGGCAATCCGGTCGACAATGAGCAGTTCTTC.

The V gene is TRBV27, the J gene TRBJ1-4; 11 bases are a match to TRBD1. V lost 8 bases, J lost 7 bases, and 6 bases stayed unmatched. Germline V gene data show CDR1 as MNHEY and CDR2 as SMNVEV (reference sequence). This CDR3 region has 14 residues. CDR3 region: CASYLGTGGEKLFF. DNA of the CDR3: TGTGCCAGCTATCTGGGGACAGGGGGTGAAAAACTGTTTTTT.

The CDR3 bases are TGCAGTGCTAGAGTCCTGGACAGGGGTCGAACCTACTATGGCTACACCTTC. Amino acids: CSARVLDRGRTYYGYTF. V and J are TRBV20-1 and TRBJ1-2, with 9 bases matching TRBD1. Trimming at V came to 1 base and at J to 3 bases, leaving 12 bases not matched to a gene. CDR3 length: 17 amino acids. Germline lookup yields CDR1 DFQATT and CDR2 SNEGSKA (reference sequence).

This clonotype was counted once. Given a much more abundant clone one base away, this may be a read error. The chain employs TRBV20-1 and TRBJ2-1; either TRBD1 or TRBD2 may supply D (5 bases each). Germline lookup yields CDR1 DFQATT and CDR2 SNEGSKA (reference sequence). V gave up 8 bases and J gave up 13 bases, with 18 bases separating them. The CDR3 extends over 11 amino acids. The CDR3 loop reads CSQPGASHQFF. CDR3 nucleotides: TGCAGTCAGCCCGGGGCTAGCCATCAGTTCTTC.

On this clonotype itself: The junction departs from germline at one end; a sequencing error may be responsible. V gene TRBV15 combines with J gene TRBJ1-4; 9 bases agree with TRBD1. The CDR3 runs to 18 residues. Looked up from germline, CDR1 is LNHNV and CDR2 is YYDKDF (reference sequence). The CDR3 spells CATSSSGTGPGHGEKRFF. Written as DNA, the CDR3 is TGTGCCACCAGCAGCTCCGGGACAGGGCCTGGGCACGGTGAAAAACGGTTTTTT.

The chain joins TRBV7-2 to TRBJ1-3; unclear D gene. CDR3 length equals 15 residues. V lost 5 bases, J lost 2 bases, and 13 bases lay in between. Germline assignment: CDR1 SGHTA and CDR2 FQGNSA. The CDR3 is CASSTPGRTGNTIYF. The CDR3 DNA reads as TGTGCCAGCAGCACACCGGGGAGGACTGGAAACACCATATATTTT.

As regards this clonotype: Since a much larger clone is just one base distant, this may be a read error. This likely comes from a read error, as the CDR3 has no conserved phenylalanine or tryptophan at its end. The rearrangement joins TRBV29-1 to TRBJ1-2; weak D call: TRBD1 (5 bases). Trimming shortened V by 2 bases and J by 4 bases, and 11 bases separated the two germline ends. In germline, CDR1 is SQVTM, CDR2 ANQGSEA. The CDR3 contains 13 residues. The CDR3 coding sequence is TGCAGCGTTGAAAGGGACCGCTCCTATGGCTACACCTGC. It codes for CSVERDRSYGYTC.

With respect to this clonotype: A junction boundary mismatches the germline segment, possibly from a read error. The rearrangement joins TRBV12-3 or TRBV12-4 to TRBJ1-6; 8 bases line up with TRBD1. The CDR3 contains 14 residues. CDR3 nucleotides: TGTGCCAACAGTTTAGACAGGGGTAATTCACCCCTCCACTTT. This translates into CANSLDRGNSPLHF.

V is TRBV19 and J is TRBJ2-7; no reliable D call. CDR3 length: 13 amino acids. Trimming cost V 7 bases and J 2 bases, with 12 bases left between them. Germline-derived CDR1 and CDR2 are LNHDA and SQIVND (reference sequence). The CDR3 here is CASTSTGAYEQYF. DNA for the CDR3: TGTGCCAGTACCTCCACCGGAGCCTACGAGCAGTACTTC.

With regard to this clonotype: Since a much larger clone is just one base distant, this may be a read error. The rearrangement uses TRBV5-1 and TRBJ2-1; 7 nucleotides align to TRBD2. There are 15 residues in the CDR3. CDR1 is SGHRS and CDR2 is YFSETQ in the germline V gene. Trimming removed 3 bases from V and 5 bases from J; junction bases left unmatched: 8. CDR3 amino acids: CASSSRGRVDNEQFF. The CDR3 DNA sequence: TGCGCCAGCAGCTCGCGGGGGAGGGTGGACAATGAGCAGTTCTTC.

This clonotype was picked up many times. The rearrangement uses TRBV28 and TRBJ2-5; D is perhaps TRBD2 (6 bases). CDR1 MDHEN and CDR2 SYDVKM come from the germline V gene. V was shortened by 5 bases and J by 5 bases, with 21 bases between the two germline ends. The CDR3 length is 16 residues. CDR3 DNA: TGTGCCAGCAGTCCCCCCGGCGGGTCGGGGGTGGAGACCCAGTACTTC. Its protein product is CASSPPGGSGVETQYF.

Comment on this clonotype: At one end, the junction sequence differs from germline, possibly due to a read error. This chain uses TRBV7-6 with TRBJ2-7; the D gene is possibly TRBD2 (6 bases). Per germline, CDR1 SGHVS and CDR2 FNYEAQ. The CDR3 consists of 14 residues. The CDR3 spells CASTLQGTDYEQYF. DNA of the CDR3: TGTGCCAGCACCTTACAAGGGACTGACTACGAGCAGTACTTC.

The sample holds a few counts of this clonotype. CDR3 bases: TGTGCCAGCAGCAATATCCACGTTACGTACTTC. Translation gives CASSNIHVTYF. The chain combines TRBV11-2 with TRBJ2-5; D is uncertain. Between the trimmed V and J ends, which lost 5 bases and 13 bases, there was a span of 14 bases. Germline V lookup: CDR1 SGHAT, CDR2 FQNNGV. This CDR3 comprises 11 residues. The full variable domain, rest sourced from reference TRBV11-2 and TRBJ2-5, is EAGVAQSPRYKIIEKRQSVAFWCNPISGHATLYWYQQILGQGPKLLIQFQNNGVVDDSQLPKDRFSAERLKGVDSTLKIQPAKLEDSAVYLCASSNIHVTYFGPGTRLLVL.

At least ten counts were recorded for this clonotype. This rearrangement joins TRBV12-3 or TRBV12-4 to TRBJ2-1; the match to TRBD2 covers 9 bases. V shed 6 bases and J 7 bases; nucleotides not matched to a gene: 7. The CDR3 consists of 14 residues. In DNA form, the CDR3 reads TGTGCCAGCAGCTCAGGGACTAGCCTTAATGAGCAGTTCTTC. Amino acid sequence: CASSSGTSLNEQFF.

V gene TRBV6-6 combines with J gene TRBJ1-4; weak D call: TRBD1 (5 bases). Trimming took off 2 bases at V and 5 bases at J, with 15 bases between the two ends. This CDR3 is 16 amino acids long. From germline, CDR1 is MNHNY and CDR2 SVGAGI (reference sequence). CDR3 nucleotides: TGTGCCAGCAGTTACGGGCAGGGAGCTGCCAATGAAAAACTGTTTTTT. Translated, it gives CASSYGQGAANEKLFF.

This clonotype was observed a few times. V gene TRBV3-1 combines with J gene TRBJ2-7; 8 bases agree with TRBD1. The CDR3 is made up of 15 amino acids. The V gene's germline CDR1 is LGHDT and CDR2 YNNKEL (reference sequence). The ends lost 4 bases at V and 3 bases at J; junction bases unmatched: 8. CDR3 nucleotide sequence: TGTGCCAGCAGCCCTTTCCAGGGGGCGCGCTACGAGCAGTACTTC. Translating gives CASSPFQGARYEQYF.

This clonotype came up many times. The J gene is TRBJ2-1, the V gene TRBV6-1, with 8 bases fitting TRBD2. The ends lost 8 bases at V and 3 bases at J; junction bases unmatched: 3. The length of the CDR3 is 13 residues. From germline, CDR1 is MNHNS and CDR2 SASEGT. CDR3 loop: CASQRGSYNEQFF. The CDR3 nucleotides are TGTGCCAGCCAGCGGGGGAGCTACAATGAGCAGTTCTTC.

This clonotype has a handful of counts. This chain links TRBV7-9 with TRBJ2-1; D might be TRBD2 (7 bases). This CDR3 comprises 12 residues. The V gene lost 9 bases and the J gene lost 8 bases, with 14 bases spanning the gap. Germline V gene data show CDR1 as SEHNR and CDR2 as FQNEAQ (reference sequence). CDR3 sequence: CASNPGGHEQFF. The CDR3 nucleotides read TGTGCCAGTAACCCCGGGGGGCATGAGCAGTTCTTC.